This T cell receptor (beta chain) stems from a study of OX40 agonist ivuxolimab in advanced cancers. At the level of the study: Patients received intravenous ivuxolimab every 2 weeks at 0.01 to 10 mg/kg.

Blood sampling took place at baseline, cycle 4 day 1, and cycle 7 day 1. Germline loops: CDR1 LGHNA, CDR2 YNFKEQ. The CDR3 covers 15 residues. Trimming took 0 bases from V and 0 from J, leaving 7 bases between them. This clone was seen a single time. Its antigen is still unknown. TCRdb keeps only in-frame clones here, not all; method: immunoSEQ multiplex PCR. Among approximately 94,000 clones listed, approximately 90% were seen once. General observations from the study: Low normalized T-cell clonal expansion was also seen in some nonresponders. Antigen targets of the expanded peripheral T cells went undetermined.

The gene calls are TRBV4-2 and TRBJ2-3; D ambiguous. The specimen comprised CD4+ or CD8+ T cells sorted from blood, sampled in a trial of the OX40 agonist ivuxolimab. The sequence was collected from an adult with an advanced solid tumor such as melanoma, head and neck, liver or kidney cancer. The CDR3 is CASSQDQPSTDTQYF. CDR3 DNA: TGTGCCAGCAGCCAAGATCAACCTAGCACAGATACGCAGTATTTT.